Given below is one T cell receptor beta chain in context. The antigen remains undetermined. The CDR3 is 13 amino acids. V lost 7 bases, J lost 9 bases, and 14 bases stayed unmatched. Looked up from germline, CDR1 is SQVTM and CDR2 is ANQGSEA. Using a constant-region primer together with ProtoScript II reverse transcriptase, TCR beta cDNA was made from about 490 ng of total RNA. Slightly modified ARM-PCR, run as three nested multiplex PCR rounds, produced the TCR beta libraries. TRBV1-TRBV30 forward primers paired with a C-beta reverse primer were used in the first two PCR rounds, which ran roughly 10 cycles each. TCRdb re-called the multiplex PCR reads through MiXCR, storing one row per CDR3 protein. This sample has 75,000 or so distinct CDR3 sequences, with approximately 70% found just once. This record belongs to a study of tumor-infiltrating lymphocytes in primary liver carcinoma. The study, taken as a whole, reports: Present in all five tumor regions were only about 7-25% of the top clones.

Both RNA and DNA were isolated together from approximately 22-30 mg of bulk tissue that had not been sorted. Material: liver tumor tissue from sampling region 4. As for subset: tumor region T4, right-lateral pole. The genes are TRBV29-1 and TRBJ1-2; 7 bases map to TRBD1. This receptor was obtained from a man in his forties with primary liver carcinoma and hepatitis B virus infection. CDR3 sequence: CSALMTGNHCYTF. The CDR3, as DNA: TGCAGCGCCCTAATGACAGGGAACCATTGCTACACCTTC.